A single sample gave rise to the 23 T cell receptor beta chains below, sequenced in a study of neoadjuvant anti-PD-1 for oral cavity cancer. This sample's time point: after neoadjuvant nivolumab, at surgical resection. TCRdb's copy holds only in-frame clones and misses some; the assay was immunoSEQ multiplex PCR. Of over 65,000 clones listed, 80% to 90% are singletons. This specimen consisted of PBMCs, obtained after nivolumab (anti-PD-1) treatment. The receptors originated from a person between 40 and 79 years old with oral cavity squamous cell carcinoma.

V gene TRBV29-1 combines with J gene TRBJ2-7; D might be TRBD1 or TRBD2, each matching 5 bases. With 5 bases removed from V and 3 bases from J, the gap between germline ends came to 14 bases. The CDR3 is 13 residues long. Germline assignment: CDR1 SQVTM and CDR2 ANQGSEA. DNA of the CDR3: TGCAGCGTTTCACCGGGACCGAGCTACGAGCAGTACTTC. As protein: CSVSPGPSYEQYF.

V is TRBV2 and J is TRBJ2-3, with 7 bases aligning to TRBD2. With 7 bases clipped from V and 5 bases from J, the junction kept 6 bases outside the gene matches. This CDR3 region has 13 residues. The V gene's germline CDR1 is SNHLY and CDR2 FYNNEI. CDR3 coding DNA: TGTGCCAGCAAAGGTCTAGCGGTAGATACGCAGTATTTT. It translates to CASKGLAVDTQYF.

This clone was counted a single time. The chain couples TRBV27 to TRBJ2-5; TRBD1 matches 9 bases. CDR3 length: 14 residues. CDR1 MNHEY and CDR2 SMNVEV come from the germline V gene (reference sequence). The junction had 7 bases not matched to a gene; V was cut back by 6 bases and J by 5 bases. The CDR3 DNA sequence: TGTGCCAGCAGGCGAAACAGGGGGCCGGAGACCCAGTACTTC. It codes for CASRRNRGPETQYF.

This chain joins TRBV11-2 and TRBJ1-1; 7 positions agree with TRBD1. V dropped 1 base and J dropped 5; count of bases not matched to a gene: 4. The germline CDR1 and CDR2 sequences are SGHAT and FQNNGV. The CDR3 covers 14 residues. CDR3 coding DNA: TGTGCCAGCAGCTTAGGCCAGGGGGTAACTGAAGCTTTCTTT. Its translation: CASSLGQGVTEAFF.

For the CDR3, the DNA is TGTGCCAGCAGCCCAATGGGAACTAGCGGGAGGGTGGAAGATACGCAGTATTTT. The encoded protein is CASSPMGTSGRVEDTQYF. This sequence joins TRBV7-9 and TRBJ2-3; 13 bases are a match to TRBD2. The germline CDR1 and CDR2 sequences are SEHNR and FQNEAQ (reference sequence). V lost 5 bases, J lost 5 bases, and 13 bases stayed unmatched. The CDR3 spans 18 residues.

This clone has just one count. The genes are TRBV7-2 and TRBJ2-1, with D possibly being TRBD2 (7 bases). This CDR3 region has 15 residues. Trimming removed 5 bases from V and 3 bases from J, with 14 bases in between. Looked up from germline, CDR1 is SGHTA and CDR2 is FQGNSA. CDR3 coding DNA: TGTGCCAGCAGCGGGGAGCGGGGACACTACAATGAGCAGTTCTTC. It translates to CASSGERGHYNEQFF.

The chain links TRBV6-6 to TRBJ1-3; 9 nucleotides line up with TRBD1. Germline V gives CDR1 MNHNY, CDR2 SVGAGI (reference sequence). Trimming cost V 8 bases and J 8 bases; bases outside gene matches: 7. CDR3 length: 13 residues. CDR3 in DNA: TGTGCCAGCGGCGACAGGGGGAAGGACACCATATATTTT. This translates into CASGDRGKDTIYF.

The chain joins TRBV18 to TRBJ2-1; possibly TRBD1 for D (7 bases). Trimming removed 2 bases from V and 4 bases from J, with 15 bases in between. Germline lookup yields CDR1 KGHSH and CDR2 LQKENI. The CDR3 is 16 residues long. The CDR3 reads CASSPEFQGGYNEQFF. The CDR3 nucleotides are TGTGCCAGCTCACCAGAGTTCCAGGGGGGATACAATGAGCAGTTCTTC.

The chain is built from TRBV25-1 and TRBJ2-5; 10 positions agree with TRBD2. The CDR3 is 15 residues long. Germline trimming cut 5 bases from V and 5 bases from J; bases unmatched to any gene: 8. Germline V gene sequence: CDR1 MGHDK, CDR2 SYGVNS. CDR3 region: CASSRGLAGVETQYF. Here the CDR3 DNA reads TGTGCCAGCAGTAGAGGGCTAGCGGGAGTTGAGACCCAGTACTTC.

The V and J genes are TRBV5-6 and TRBJ1-4; D is possibly TRBD1 (6 bases). Between the trimmed V and J ends, which lost 4 bases and 7 bases, there was a span of 8 bases. CDR1 and CDR2 from the germline V gene are SGHDT and YYEEEE. This CDR3 region has 12 residues. The CDR3 here is CASSRQVEKLFF. As DNA, the CDR3 is TGTGCCAGCAGCAGACAGGTTGAAAAACTGTTTTTT.

This clone has only a few counts. The CDR3 region has the DNA TGCGCCACCCGACCGAGCTCTGGAAACACCATATATTTT. Amino acids: CATRPSSGNTIYF. The chain combines TRBV10-2 with TRBJ1-3; no reliable D call. There are 13 residues in the CDR3. In germline, CDR1 is WSHSY, CDR2 SAAADI. V dropped 10 bases and J dropped 0 bases, with 10 bases sitting between them.

The gene calls are TRBV19 and TRBJ2-4; 9 nucleotides match TRBD1. This CDR3 has 16 amino acids. V dropped 2 bases and J dropped 6; count of bases not matched to a gene: 8. Looked up from germline, CDR1 is LNHDA and CDR2 is SQIVND (reference sequence). The CDR3 DNA is TGTGCCAGTAGTATACCACCCCGGACAGGGGCAAACATTCAGTACTTC. It codes for CASSIPPRTGANIQYF.

This clone was detected only once. V gene TRBV10-2 combines with J gene TRBJ2-7; the D gene is possibly TRBD1 (7 bases). This CDR3 region has 13 residues. CDR1 is WSHSY, CDR2 SAAADI, per germline. V lost 8 bases and J 4 bases, leaving 15 bases between the germline ends. Written as DNA, the CDR3 is TGCGCCAGCTCCAGGGGGGACGGTTACGAGCAGTACTTC. It yields the protein CASSRGDGYEQYF.

The V and J genes are TRBV6-1 and TRBJ1-2; no firm D call. The germline V and J ends were trimmed by 1 base and 7 bases, with 4 bases remaining between them. There are 11 residues in the CDR3. Germline lookup yields CDR1 MNHNS and CDR2 SASEGT. The CDR3 DNA sequence: TGTGCCAGCAGTGAAGAGGGTGGCTACACCTTC. Translated, it gives CASSEEGGYTF.

This clone was seen a few times. The chain has TRBV7-8 and TRBJ1-4; 8 bases agree with TRBD1. J was trimmed by 5 bases and V by 4 bases; bases with no gene match: 6. CDR3 length: 15 residues. Germline V CDR1 and CDR2: SGHVS, FQNEAQ. In DNA form, the CDR3 reads TGTGCCAGCAGCTCTCGACAGGGGTGGAATGAAAAACTGTTTTTT. Amino acids: CASSSRQGWNEKLFF.

This clone was seen only once. The chain links TRBV5-1 to TRBJ1-1, with a tentative D call TRBD1 (6 bases). The V and J ends lost 0 bases and 0 bases respectively, with 12 bases between them. In germline, CDR1 is SGHRS, CDR2 YFSETQ. The CDR3 is 16 residues long. CDR3 amino acids: CASSLAGGALNTEAFF. DNA for the CDR3: TGCGCCAGCAGCTTGGCGGGGGGGGCCCTGAACACTGAAGCTTTCTTT.

The V call is TRBV28, the J call TRBJ1-5, with no clear D. Germline V gives CDR1 MDHEN, CDR2 SYDVKM. Trimming left V 6 bases short and J 2 bases short, with 8 bases between. This CDR3 comprises 13 residues. DNA of the CDR3: TGTGCCAGCAGGCACTCGGGCAATCAGCCCCAGCATTTT. Its translation is CASRHSGNQPQHF.

Concerning this clone itself: Other DNA sequences from this sample encode an identical CDR3 as well. The chain is built from TRBV9 and TRBJ1-5, with D hard to call. There are 15 residues in the CDR3. V was shortened by 0 bases and J by 0 bases, with 7 bases between the two germline ends. Germline V lookup: CDR1 SGDLS, CDR2 YYNGEE. The CDR3 DNA reads TGTGCCAGCAGCGTAGGGGCAGATAGCAATCAGCCCCAGCATTTT. This codes for CASSVGADSNQPQHF. Supplemented by reference TRBV9 and TRBJ1-5, the full variable domain reads DSGVTQTPKHLITATGQRVTLRCSPRSGDLSVYWYQQSLDQGLQFLIQYYNGEERAKGNILERFSAQQFPDLHSELNLSSLELGDSALYFCASSVGADSNQPQHFGDGTRLSIL.

The rearrangement uses TRBV6-1 and TRBJ2-4; 9 bases fit TRBD1. The CDR3 is 15 amino acids. V trimming: 8 bases; J trimming: 0 bases; junction bases outside the gene matches: 5. CDR1 and CDR2 from the germline V gene are MNHNS and SASEGT. CDR3 amino acids: CASLQGALAKNIQYF. In nucleotides, the CDR3 is TGTGCCAGCCTACAGGGGGCCCTAGCCAAAAACATTCAGTACTTC.

The rearrangement joins TRBV9 to TRBJ1-1; a possible D gene is TRBD1 (6 bases). The germline V and J ends were trimmed by 5 bases and 0 bases, with 14 bases remaining between them. This CDR3 comprises 15 residues. Germline CDR1 and CDR2: SGDLS and YYNGEE. The CDR3 DNA follows: TGTGCCAGCAGTAAAGGGGGGGCGATGAACACTGAAGCTTTCTTT. This translates into CASSKGGAMNTEAFF.

This chain joins TRBV30 and TRBJ2-5; 12 nucleotides align to TRBD2. The germline CDR1 and CDR2 sequences are GTSNPN and SVGIG (reference sequence). This CDR3 is built from 13 residues. V dropped 7 bases and J dropped 4; count of bases not matched to a gene: 4. CDR3 in DNA: TGTGCCTTCACGGGACTAGCGGGAGAGACCCAGTACTTC. Translated: CAFTGLAGETQYF.

The chain is built from TRBV19 and TRBJ1-2; 8 bases are shared with TRBD1. J gave up 5 bases and V 7 bases, and 9 bases lay outside the gene matches. This CDR3 has 14 amino acids. In germline, CDR1 is LNHDA, CDR2 SQIVND (reference sequence). The CDR3 loop reads CASNDRGVGYGYTF. CDR3 nucleotides: TGTGCCAGTAACGACAGGGGAGTAGGATATGGCTACACCTTC.

J is TRBJ1-5 and V is TRBV2, with 7 bases aligning to TRBD1. The CDR3 totals 15 residues. The germline V gene encodes CDR1 SNHLY and CDR2 FYNNEI. J was trimmed by 5 bases and V by 4 bases; bases with no gene match: 8. As DNA, the CDR3 is TGTGCCAGCAGTGCAACAGGGGCGAGCTATCAGCCCCAGCATTTT. This encodes CASSATGASYQPQHF.